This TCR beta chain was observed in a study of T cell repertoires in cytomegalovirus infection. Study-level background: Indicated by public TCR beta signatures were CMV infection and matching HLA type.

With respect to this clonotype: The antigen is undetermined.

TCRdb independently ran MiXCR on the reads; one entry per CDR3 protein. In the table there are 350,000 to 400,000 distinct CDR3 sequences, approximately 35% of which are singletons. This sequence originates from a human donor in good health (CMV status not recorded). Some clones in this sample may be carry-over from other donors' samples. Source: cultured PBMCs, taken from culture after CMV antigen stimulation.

CDR3 sequence reads: CASSQYTGVGNTEAFF. The CDR3, as DNA: TGCGCCAGCAGCCAGTATACAGGGGTGGGGAACACTGAAGCTTTCTTT. The chain carries TRBV4-3 and TRBJ1-1; 7 bases are a match to TRBD1. Trimming at V came to 3 bases and at J to 1 base, leaving 8 bases not matched to a gene. The germline V gene encodes CDR1 LGHNA and CDR2 YSLEER. The CDR3 is made up of 16 amino acids.